This TCR beta chain was identified during a study of T cells expressing NK-cell markers. About the study: According to the study, TCR beta repertoires originated from sorted CD3+CD56+NKG2C+, CD3+CD56+NKG2C- and CD3+CD56-NKG2C+ T cells. Whole-study findings and limits: The study found dominant NKG2C+ clonotypes at about 1.0-8% of CD8+ T cells in six donors. Certain NKG2C+ T cell clones were expanded, and their HCMV specificity remained unclear.

No DNA is given; TCRdb re-called the 5' RACE reads and lists each CDR3 protein once. The sample table includes about 110,000 distinct CDR3 sequences. A note on this clonotype: The antigen remains unidentified.

CDR3 length: 17 amino acids. Specimen: blood T cells: a sorted CD56 or NKG2C T cell subset, CD4+ or CD8+ T cells, or bulk PBMC T cells (not recorded which). This clonotype was sampled from a woman between 18 and 70 years old in good health. V is TRBV12-3 or TRBV12-4 and J is TRBJ2-2. The CDR3 sequence is CASSLPQGIPNTGELFF.